These T cell receptor beta chains were read from a single sample in a study of shared clonotypes between healthy human individuals. Assay used: immunoSEQ multiplex PCR; TCRdb lists only in-frame clones, some missing. The profile shows 660,000 or so clones, roughly 95% of them singletons. The sequenced sample was naive CD8+ T cells sorted from blood. Source of these receptors: a woman aged 30 to 39 in good health. The CDR3 runs from the conserved cysteine through the conserved F or W. Fields, in order: J gene, clone size, D gene, V gene, CDR3 protein, CDR3 DNA. The D gene is left open where the match is weak. Some rows have no size entry. The others give once, few or many, or a class for an expanded clone.

J gene: TRBJ2-2; clone size: NA; D gene: TRBD1; V gene: TRBV6-1; CDR3 protein: CASSFRDRDTGELFF; CDR3 DNA: TGTGCCAGCAGTTTCCGGGACAGGGACACCGGGGAGCTGTTTTTT
J gene: TRBJ1-5; clone size: NA; D gene: NA; V gene: TRBV19; CDR3 protein: CASSIGGVQPQHF; CDR3 DNA: TGTGCCAGTAGTATCGGGGGGGTACAGCCCCAGCATTTT
J gene: TRBJ2-3; clone size: NA; D gene: NA; V gene: TRBV7-9; CDR3 protein: CASSHGRADTDTQYF; CDR3 DNA: TGTGCCAGCAGCCACGGGCGAGCGGACACAGATACGCAGTATTTT
J gene: TRBJ1-5; clone size: NA; D gene: NA; V gene: TRBV2; CDR3 protein: CASMGADYSNQPQHF; CDR3 DNA: TGTGCCAGCATGGGGGCGGATTATAGCAATCAGCCCCAGCATTTT
J gene: TRBJ2-7; clone size: once; D gene: NA; V gene: TRBV7-2; CDR3 protein: CASSLDHRASYEQYF; CDR3 DNA: TGTGCCAGCAGCTTAGATCATCGGGCTAGCTACGAGCAGTACTTC
J gene: TRBJ2-7; clone size: once; D gene: TRBD2; V gene: TRBV13; CDR3 protein: CASSLSGTSVYEQYF; CDR3 DNA: TGTGCCAGCAGCTTATCTGGGACTAGCGTCTACGAGCAGTACTTC
J gene: TRBJ1-5; clone size: few; D gene: NA; V gene: TRBV29-1; CDR3 protein: CSVDVGRQPQHF; CDR3 DNA: TGCAGCGTTGATGTAGGACGGCAGCCCCAGCATTTT
J gene: TRBJ2-5; clone size: NA; D gene: TRBD1; V gene: TRBV7-2; CDR3 protein: CASSPQGAGQYF; CDR3 DNA: TGTGCCAGCAGCCCACAGGGGGCGGGGCAGTACTTC
J gene: TRBJ2-2; clone size: NA; D gene: NA; V gene: TRBV7-6; CDR3 protein: CASSLAGGNTGELFF; CDR3 DNA: TGTGCCAGCAGCTTAGCGGGAGGGAACACCGGGGAGCTGTTTTTT
J gene: TRBJ1-1; clone size: NA; D gene: NA; V gene: TRBV18; CDR3 protein: CASSPGVTNTEAFF; CDR3 DNA: TGTGCCAGCTCACCAGGGGTCACTAACACTGAAGCTTTCTTT
J gene: TRBJ2-7; clone size: NA; D gene: NA; V gene: TRBV10-2; CDR3 protein: CASSTRPYEQYF; CDR3 DNA: TGCGCCAGCAGTACCAGACCCTACGAGCAGTACTTC
J gene: TRBJ2-5; clone size: NA; D gene: NA; V gene: TRBV6-1; CDR3 protein: CASSDTGMETQYF; CDR3 DNA: TGTGCCAGCAGTGATACAGGGATGGAGACCCAGTACTTC
J gene: TRBJ2-7; clone size: NA; D gene: NA; V gene: TRBV5-1; CDR3 protein: CASSLDATYEQYF; CDR3 DNA: TGCGCCAGCAGCTTGGACGCCACCTACGAGCAGTACTTC
J gene: TRBJ1-2; clone size: NA; D gene: NA; V gene: TRBV2; CDR3 protein: CASREGELWDYGYTF; CDR3 DNA: TGTGCCAGCAGAGAGGGGGAATTATGGGACTATGGCTACACCTTC
J gene: TRBJ1-5; clone size: NA; D gene: TRBD1; V gene: TRBV7-9; CDR3 protein: CASSNRDRGDNQPQHF; CDR3 DNA: TGTGCCAGCAGCAACCGGGACAGGGGGGACAATCAGCCCCAGCATTTT
J gene: TRBJ2-7; clone size: NA; D gene: TRBD1; V gene: TRBV4-1; CDR3 protein: CASSQVGTGATYEQYF; CDR3 DNA: TGCGCCAGCAGCCAAGTAGGTACAGGGGCCACCTACGAGCAGTACTTC
J gene: TRBJ1-2; clone size: NA; D gene: TRBD1; V gene: TRBV6-5; CDR3 protein: CASSYQQGANYGYTF; CDR3 DNA: TGTGCCAGCAGTTACCAACAGGGGGCTAACTATGGCTACACCTTC
J gene: TRBJ2-7; clone size: NA; D gene: NA; V gene: TRBV2; CDR3 protein: CASNAGSSYEQYF; CDR3 DNA: TGTGCCAGCAACGCGGGAAGCTCCTACGAGCAGTACTTC
J gene: TRBJ1-1; clone size: few; D gene: TRBD1; V gene: TRBV14; CDR3 protein: CASSHRGPIVGEAFF; CDR3 DNA: TGTGCCAGCAGCCACAGGGGGCCCATCGTGGGTGAAGCTTTCTTT
J gene: TRBJ2-3; clone size: NA; D gene: NA; V gene: TRBV27; CDR3 protein: CASSPGLPGDTQYF; CDR3 DNA: TGTGCCAGCAGTCCGGGGCTGCCGGGAGATACGCAGTATTTT
J gene: TRBJ2-1; clone size: NA; D gene: NA; V gene: TRBV7-8; CDR3 protein: CASSSIRHGGEQFF; CDR3 DNA: TGTGCCAGCAGCTCTATCCGGCACGGTGGTGAGCAGTTCTTC
J gene: TRBJ2-1; clone size: NA; D gene: TRBD2; V gene: TRBV9; CDR3 protein: CASSGAGAGSNEQFF; CDR3 DNA: TGTGCCAGCAGCGGAGCGGGAGCGGGCAGCAATGAGCAGTTCTTC
J gene: TRBJ1-1; clone size: few; D gene: NA; V gene: TRBV30; CDR3 protein: CALQVVMNTEAFF; CDR3 DNA: TGTGCCCTGCAGGTAGTGATGAACACTGAAGCTTTCTTT
J gene: TRBJ2-7; clone size: NA; D gene: TRBD2; V gene: TRBV14; CDR3 protein: CASSQNRASGSYEQYF; CDR3 DNA: TGTGCCAGCAGCCAAAATCGGGCTAGCGGCTCCTACGAGCAGTACTTC
J gene: TRBJ2-1; clone size: NA; D gene: TRBD2; V gene: TRBV6-1; CDR3 protein: CASSAGTRPYNEQFF; CDR3 DNA: TGTGCCAGCAGTGCCGGGACTAGGCCGTACAATGAGCAGTTCTTC
J gene: TRBJ1-3; clone size: NA; D gene: NA; V gene: TRBV7-2; CDR3 protein: CASSLIPSSGNTIYF; CDR3 DNA: TGTGCCAGCAGCTTAATACCCAGCTCTGGAAACACCATATATTTT
J gene: TRBJ1-2; clone size: NA; D gene: NA; V gene: TRBV30; CDR3 protein: CAWSFSGDGYTF; CDR3 DNA: TGTGCCTGGAGTTTTTCAGGGGATGGCTACACCTTC
J gene: TRBJ2-5; clone size: NA; D gene: NA; V gene: TRBV5-5; CDR3 protein: CASSLEAVTEETQYF; CDR3 DNA: TGTGCCAGCAGCTTGGAAGCCGTGACAGAAGAGACCCAGTACTTC
J gene: TRBJ2-1; clone size: NA; D gene: NA; V gene: TRBV19; CDR3 protein: CASIFYNEQFF; CDR3 DNA: TGTGCCAGTATCTTCTACAATGAGCAGTTCTTC
J gene: TRBJ2-7; clone size: NA; D gene: NA; V gene: TRBV2; CDR3 protein: CASSEGWGYEQYF; CDR3 DNA: TGTGCCAGCAGTGAAGGTTGGGGCTACGAGCAGTACTTC
J gene: TRBJ1-5; clone size: NA; D gene: TRBD1; V gene: TRBV28; CDR3 protein: CASSSTGGSNQPQHF; CDR3 DNA: TGTGCCAGCAGTTCGACAGGGGGGAGCAATCAGCCCCAGCATTTT
J gene: TRBJ2-2; clone size: NA; D gene: TRBD2; V gene: TRBV28; CDR3 protein: CASSFPSGATTKTGELFF; CDR3 DNA: TGTGCCAGCAGTTTCCCTAGCGGAGCGACGACAAAGACCGGGGAGCTGTTTTTT
J gene: TRBJ2-7; clone size: NA; D gene: TRBD1; V gene: TRBV19; CDR3 protein: CASSILGQGRDEQYF; CDR3 DNA: TGTGCCAGTAGTATCCTGGGACAGGGAAGGGACGAGCAGTACTTC
J gene: TRBJ2-1; clone size: NA; D gene: NA; V gene: TRBV15; CDR3 protein: CATSRDNQLEQFF; CDR3 DNA: TGTGCCACCAGCAGAGATAATCAGCTCGAGCAGTTCTTC
J gene: TRBJ2-1; clone size: NA; D gene: NA; V gene: TRBV9; CDR3 protein: CASSPGLDEQFF; CDR3 DNA: TGTGCCAGCAGCCCGGGGTTGGATGAGCAGTTCTTC
J gene: TRBJ1-1; clone size: NA; D gene: TRBD1; V gene: TRBV14; CDR3 protein: CASSPGTGLNTEAFF; CDR3 DNA: TGTGCCAGCAGCCCTGGGACAGGACTTAACACTGAAGCTTTCTTT
J gene: TRBJ1-1; clone size: NA; D gene: NA; V gene: TRBV6-5; CDR3 protein: CASSPGVTEAFF; CDR3 DNA: TGTGCCAGCAGCCCAGGGGTCACTGAAGCTTTCTTT
J gene: TRBJ2-1; clone size: NA; D gene: TRBD2; V gene: TRBV5-4; CDR3 protein: CASSLRLAGGRDEQFF; CDR3 DNA: TGTGCCAGCAGCTTGAGGCTAGCGGGAGGCCGGGATGAGCAGTTCTTC
J gene: TRBJ2-7; clone size: NA; D gene: TRBD2; V gene: TRBV5-1; CDR3 protein: CASSPGGDYPGEQYF; CDR3 DNA: TGCGCCAGCAGCCCGGGGGGGGACTACCCGGGAGAGCAGTACTTC